These 32 T cell receptor beta chains were sequenced from one sample in a study of blood T cells in healthy people across ages. Primed by a sample-barcoded 5' primer and a J-beta primer mix, a second PCR proceeded for roughly 6 to 12 cycles. TCRdb redid the calling of the 5' RACE reads with MiXCR, one entry per CDR3 protein. In the table there are 500,000 to 600,000 distinct CDR3 sequences, 25% to 30% of which are singletons. Sequencing was performed on blood. Receptors were obtained from a woman between 65 and 79 years old in good health.

This clonotype was detected a few times. The chain uses TRBV20-1 and TRBJ2-7, with D unresolved. The germline V and J ends were trimmed by 3 bases and 0 bases, with 15 bases remaining between them. Germline V lookup: CDR1 DFQATT, CDR2 SNEGSKA (reference sequence). The CDR3 runs to 15 residues. CDR3 protein: CSASQARVSSYEQYF. DNA for the CDR3: TGCAGTGCTAGTCAGGCAAGGGTGAGCTCCTACGAGCAGTACTTC.

The sample holds a few counts of this clonotype. The chain joins TRBV30 to TRBJ2-5, with D hard to call. Germline V gene sequence: CDR1 GTSNPN, CDR2 SVGIG (reference sequence). Trimming took off 1 base at V and 1 base at J, with 1 base between the two ends. The CDR3 consists of 11 residues. The CDR3 is CAWSGQETQYF. The CDR3 DNA is TGTGCCTGGAGTGGCCAAGAGACCCAGTACTTC.

This clonotype was seen only once. This chain connects TRBV7-3 to TRBJ1-1; D is uncertain. From germline, CDR1 is SGHTA and CDR2 FQGTGA. The CDR3 sequence is 15 residues long. V gave up 2 bases and J gave up 4 bases, with 14 bases separating them. The CDR3, as DNA: TGTGCCAGCAGCTTATCGCCCGAGGCGGGCACTGAAGCTTTCTTT. Amino acid sequence: CASSLSPEAGTEAFF.

This clonotype was observed a handful of times. CDR3 nucleotides: TGCAGTGCTAGAGATCAGGAAGGATCTGAAAAACTGTTTTTT. As protein: CSARDQEGSEKLFF. V usage is TRBV20-1 and J usage is TRBJ1-4; D not certain. CDR3 length: 14 residues. Trimming took off 0 bases at V and 7 bases at J, with 12 bases between the two ends. Germline values: CDR1 DFQATT, CDR2 SNEGSKA (reference sequence).

This clonotype was observed a few times. V usage is TRBV5-1 and J usage is TRBJ2-7; TRBD1 matches at 8 bases. The CDR3 covers 14 residues. Germline values: CDR1 SGHRS, CDR2 YFSETQ. The trim removed 4 bases at V and 1 base at J, leaving 4 bases unmatched. CDR3 region: CASSTGQGSYEQYF. The CDR3 DNA is TGCGCCAGCAGCACTGGACAGGGTTCCTACGAGCAGTACTTC.

The chain combines TRBV4-3 with TRBJ2-1; no clear D. Germline V gives CDR1 LGHNA, CDR2 YSLEER. V lost 0 bases and J 5 bases, leaving 5 bases between the germline ends. The CDR3 length is 13 residues. In DNA form, the CDR3 reads TGCGCCAGCAGCCAAGAACGAAACAATGAGCAGTTCTTC. Amino acid sequence: CASSQERNNEQFF.

The V call is TRBV29-1, the J call TRBJ1-3; tentative D call: TRBD1 (5 bases). The ends were cut back, 7 bases at V and 4 bases at J, with 11 bases in the middle. Germline V lookup: CDR1 SQVTM, CDR2 ANQGSEA. The CDR3 has 12 residues. The CDR3 spells CSGGGGGNTIYF. CDR3 nucleotide sequence: TGCAGCGGGGGTGGGGGAGGAAACACCATATATTTT.

Turning to this clonotype: This CDR3 fails to terminate in the conserved phenylalanine or tryptophan, so it likely reflects a read error. The rearrangement joins TRBV6-6 to TRBJ2-1, with TRBD2 identical over 7 bases. Trimming at V came to 6 bases and at J to 13 bases, leaving 6 bases not matched to a gene. The CDR3 sequence is 11 residues long. The germline V gene encodes CDR1 MNHNY and CDR2 SVGAGI (reference sequence). CDR3 nucleotides: TGTGCCAGCAGGGGGACGGGGGGTCAGTTCCTC. Translated: CASRGTGGQFL.

V gene TRBV7-2 combines with J gene TRBJ1-5; D call uncertain. CDR1 and CDR2 from the germline V gene are SGHTA and FQGNSA. V was clipped by 4 bases and J by 2 bases, with 3 bases between them. CDR3 length: 12 amino acids. This chain's CDR3 is CASSSRNQPQHF. CDR3 DNA: TGTGCCAGCAGCTCCCGCAATCAGCCCCAGCATTTT.

V and J are TRBV29-1 and TRBJ2-7, with D hard to call. The CDR3 has 13 amino acids. The V end lost 4 bases, the J end lost 2 bases, and 12 bases lay between the germline ends. Germline V gives CDR1 SQVTM, CDR2 ANQGSEA. The CDR3 DNA reads TGCAGCGTTGGGGCCCGCGGAACCTACGAGCAGTACTTC. Translated, it gives CSVGARGTYEQYF.

This sequence joins TRBV20-1 and TRBJ1-1; tentatively, D is TRBD1 (6 bases). The CDR3 loop spans 11 amino acids. Trimming pared 4 bases from V and 12 bases from J, leaving 15 bases between. Looked up from germline, CDR1 is DFQATT and CDR2 is SNEGSKA (reference sequence). The CDR3 protein is CSATDRTRPFF. The CDR3 region has the DNA TGCAGTGCTACCGACAGGACCCGGCCTTTCTTT.

This rearrangement joins TRBV20-1 to TRBJ2-7, with a weak D call TRBD2 (5 bases). Germline V CDR1 and CDR2: DFQATT, SNEGSKA (reference sequence). The CDR3 is 15 amino acids. Trimming cost V 6 bases and J 0 bases, with 18 bases left between them. The CDR3 loop reads CSAPVVAPSSYEQYF. In DNA form, the CDR3 reads TGCAGTGCCCCGGTGGTAGCGCCTTCCTCCTACGAGCAGTACTTC.

Only a few counts were recorded for this clonotype. The chain couples TRBV7-2 to TRBJ1-2; D remains unclear. The ends were cut back, 2 bases at V and 8 bases at J, with 9 bases in the middle. This CDR3 is 12 amino acids long. Germline V gene lookup returns CDR1 SGHTA and CDR2 FQGNSA. CDR3 sequence: CASSLTREGYTF. The CDR3 DNA reads as TGTGCCAGCAGCTTAACACGAGAAGGCTACACCTTC.

This sequence joins TRBV2 and TRBJ1-2, with a tentative D call TRBD1 (5 bases). V lost 5 bases to trimming and J lost 4 bases, with 17 bases between them. There are 15 residues in the CDR3. CDR1 and CDR2 from the germline V gene are SNHLY and FYNNEI. The CDR3 DNA is TGTGCCAGCAGTCTTCCCGTAGGGGATCGCTATGGCTACACCTTC. Protein product: CASSLPVGDRYGYTF.

The CDR3 loop reads CASSLGRARVSTDTQYF. DNA of the CDR3: TGTGCCAGCAGTTTAGGGAGGGCGAGGGTTAGCACAGATACGCAGTATTTT. The chain recombines TRBV12-3 or TRBV12-4 with TRBJ2-3, with D perhaps TRBD2 (6 bases). This CDR3 has 17 amino acids. V shed 1 base and J shed 0 bases, with 14 bases lying between them.

This clonotype was counted only a few times. At one end, the junction sequence differs from germline, possibly due to a read error. CDR3 region: CAGSPRTGRQETQYF. The CDR3 region has the DNA TGTGCCGGCAGTCCAAGGACAGGGCGACAAGAGACCCAGTACTTC. This chain joins TRBV6-5 and TRBJ2-5, with 8 bases aligning to TRBD1. From germline, CDR1 is MNHEY and CDR2 SVGAGI. CDR3 size: 15 residues.

This clonotype was recorded a few times. The gene calls are TRBV7-2 and TRBJ2-1; D not resolved. Germline lookup yields CDR1 SGHTA and CDR2 FQGNSA. The CDR3 covers 15 residues. V shed 3 bases and J shed 2 bases, with 11 bases lying between them. DNA of the CDR3: TGTGCCAGCAGCTTCGACGAATCGCCCTACAATGAGCAGTTCTTC. This gives the protein CASSFDESPYNEQFF.

Here the CDR3 reads CSARADLYQETQYF. DNA for the CDR3: TGCAGTGCTAGAGCGGACTTGTACCAAGAGACCCAGTACTTC. The chain recombines TRBV20-1 with TRBJ2-5; the D gene is possibly TRBD2 (5 bases). The CDR3 contains 14 residues. Per germline, CDR1 DFQATT and CDR2 SNEGSKA (reference sequence). The V end was cut by 1 base, the J end by 0 bases, with 9 bases between.

The J gene is TRBJ1-1, the V gene TRBV29-1; D might be TRBD1 (6 bases). Trimming took 7 bases from V and 0 from J, leaving 12 bases between them. Per the germline V gene, CDR1 is SQVTM and CDR2 is ANQGSEA. The CDR3 runs to 13 residues. The CDR3 loop is CSADQGLNTEAFF. The CDR3 DNA is TGCAGCGCTGACCAGGGGTTGAACACTGAAGCTTTCTTT.

The V and J genes are TRBV4-3 and TRBJ1-5; 9 bases align to TRBD1. V lost 1 base, J lost 6 bases, and 4 bases stayed unmatched. The germline CDR1 and CDR2 sequences are LGHNA and YSLEER. CDR3 length: 15 amino acids. CDR3 in DNA: TGCGCCAGCAGCCAAGTTAGGACAGGGGTTCAGCCCCAGCATTTT. Its protein is CASSQVRTGVQPQHF.

The chain links TRBV6-5 to TRBJ2-6; D is uncertain. Germline V gene data show CDR1 as MNHEY and CDR2 as SVGAGI. Trimming shortened V by 6 bases and J by 0 bases, and 9 bases separated the two germline ends. This CDR3 has 15 amino acids. The CDR3 nucleotides are TGTGCCAGCAGACCACAGAGCTCTGGGGCCAACGTCCTGACTTTC. It encodes CASRPQSSGANVLTF.

This clonotype was observed a handful of times. Here the CDR3 reads CSTNRGTYNEQFF. The CDR3 DNA is TGCAGCACGAACAGGGGCACCTACAATGAGCAGTTCTTC. J is TRBJ2-1 and V is TRBV29-1, with TRBD1 matching 7 bases. Germline lookup yields CDR1 SQVTM and CDR2 ANQGSEA. The CDR3 loop spans 13 amino acids. After removal of 8 bases from V and 2 bases from J, the junction contained 6 bases not matched to a gene.

This clonotype has only a few counts. The chain joins TRBV3-1 to TRBJ2-5; 7 nucleotides agree with TRBD2. The end of the DNA fits TRBJ2-1 better, so the J call may be wrong. Germline V gene sequence: CDR1 LGHDT, CDR2 YNNKEL (reference sequence). This CDR3 region has 14 residues. The CDR3 coding sequence is TGTGCCAGCAGCCCCTGGGAGGGCTACAATGAGCAGTTCTTC. It translates to CASSPWEGYNEQFF.

In its sample, this clonotype was seen many times. The gene calls are TRBV12-3 or TRBV12-4 and TRBJ2-7; D not resolved. There are 11 residues in the CDR3. The V end was cut by 4 bases, the J end by 6 bases, with 7 bases between. The CDR3 region has the DNA TGTGCCAGCAGTTCTCTAGGCGAGCAGTACTTC. Its protein is CASSSLGEQYF.

About this clonotype itself: A read error may account for a junction end that differs from germline. This chain links TRBV29-1 with TRBJ2-5; 10 bases fit TRBD2. The CDR3 has 15 residues. Germline V gene data show CDR1 as SQVTM and CDR2 as ANQGSEA. CDR3 in amino acids: CSVVKSGGVSETQHF. The CDR3 bases are TGCAGCGTTGTGAAAAGCGGGGGGGTATCGGAGACCCAGCACTTC.

The chain recombines TRBV4-3 with TRBJ2-3, with 11 bases lining up with TRBD2. The CDR3 runs 17 residues. J was trimmed by 6 bases and V by 0 bases; bases with no gene match: 8. The V gene's germline CDR1 is LGHNA and CDR2 YSLEER. DNA for the CDR3: TGCGCCAGCAGCCAAGATTGGCTAGCGGGGGGTAAGGATACGCAGTATTTT. Translating it yields CASSQDWLAGGKDTQYF.

CDR3 sequence: CASSVGGTGVNEQFF. CDR3 coding DNA: TGTGCCAGCAGCGTAGGCGGGACAGGGGTAAATGAGCAGTTCTTC. V is TRBV9 and J is TRBJ2-5; 10 bases line up with TRBD1. The end of the DNA aligns better with TRBJ2-1, so the J call may be wrong. Germline V gene lookup returns CDR1 SGDLS and CDR2 YYNGEE. The CDR3 is 15 residues long.

This clonotype was observed a few times. The chain combines TRBV7-8 with TRBJ2-5; D is possibly TRBD2 (5 bases). The DNA end is more similar to TRBJ2-1, so the J call may be wrong. Germline V gene sequence: CDR1 SGHVS, CDR2 FQNEAQ. The CDR3 is made up of 13 amino acids. The CDR3 DNA reads TGTGCCAGCAGCTCCGGGGAAGTGCATGAGCAGTTCTTC. It specifies CASSSGEVHEQFF.

Only a few counts were recorded for this clonotype. This sequence joins TRBV5-1 and TRBJ2-2; D not certain. Trimming left V 3 bases short and J 5 bases short, with 14 bases between. The V gene's germline CDR1 is SGHRS and CDR2 YFSETQ. There are 15 residues in the CDR3. Here the CDR3 DNA reads TGCGCCAGCAGCTCCGGTTCCTCGCGGACCGGGGAGCTGTTTTTT. Amino acids: CASSSGSSRTGELFF.

The chain recombines TRBV7-9 with TRBJ2-5; no firm D call. V was clipped by 3 bases and J by 1 base, with 15 bases between them. Looked up from germline, CDR1 is SEHNR and CDR2 is FQNEAQ (reference sequence). The CDR3 totals 16 residues. CDR3 region: CASSLRVTRSQETQYF. The CDR3 DNA sequence: TGTGCCAGCAGCTTGCGAGTCACAAGGTCCCAAGAGACCCAGTACTTC.

The sample holds a few counts of this clonotype. The J gene is TRBJ2-5, the V gene TRBV3-1; D possibly uses TRBD1 or TRBD2 (7 bases each). The CDR3 has 15 residues. Germline V gene lookup returns CDR1 LGHDT and CDR2 YNNKEL (reference sequence). The germline V and J ends were trimmed by 6 bases and 0 bases, with 14 bases remaining between them. The CDR3 sequence: CASRKGAGDQETQYF. In DNA, the CDR3 is TGTGCCAGCAGGAAGGGGGCGGGGGACCAAGAGACCCAGTACTTC.

This chain connects TRBV20-1 to TRBJ2-1; D unclear. CDR3 size: 15 residues. Trimming cost V 4 bases and J 2 bases, with 15 bases left between them. Looked up from germline, CDR1 is DFQATT and CDR2 is SNEGSKA (reference sequence). The CDR3 DNA is TGCAGTGCTACACAACCGCGGCTAGCCTACAATGAGCAGTTCTTC. This sequence encodes CSATQPRLAYNEQFF.